The 32 T cell receptor beta chains reported below all come from one sample, sequenced in a study of beta chain features in type 1 diabetes (dated by TCRdb to 2016 to 2019). Broader findings and caveats from the paper: A moderate but significant shortening of TCRB CDR3 length was observed in type 1 diabetes patients in all four CD4+ subsets.

The library was built by means of the immunoSEQ multiplex PCR assay. All of the isolated RNA was reverse transcribed with the High Capacity cDNA Reverse Transcription Kit, so expressed TCRB transcripts were sequenced. In its TCRdb copy, this immuneACCESS table keeps in-frame sequences only and misses some clones. Where compared with another copy, unresolved V genes explain less than half of these, and the others have no known cause. This sample lists about 740,000 clones; roughly 12% were detected once. Approximately 0.021% of the sample goes to the ten largest clones. These receptors' antigens are unknown. What was sequenced was naive CD4+ T cells from blood. Per the publication, the cell subset or site label means: true naive CD4+ T cells. The receptors were sampled from a man aged 18 to 35 with type 1 diabetes.

This chain connects TRBV28 to TRBJ2-1; D unclear. The germline gives CDR1 MDHEN, CDR2 SYDVKM. The CDR3 has 12 residues. V was pared by 6 bases and J by 5 bases, with 8 bases between. CDR3 coding DNA: TGTGCCAGCAGGGCCGGCCACAATGAGCAGTTCTTC. This gives the protein CASRAGHNEQFF.

V usage is TRBV27 and J usage is TRBJ2-6; 8 nucleotides align to TRBD1. Trimming cost V 1 base and J 0 bases; bases outside gene matches: 5. This CDR3 spans 18 amino acids. Looked up from germline, CDR1 is MNHEY and CDR2 is SMNVEV (reference sequence). CDR3 residues: CASSLFGTGYSGANVLTF. As DNA, the CDR3 is TGTGCCAGCAGTTTATTCGGGACAGGCTACTCTGGGGCCAACGTCCTGACTTTC.

This clone came up a few times. Additional DNA sequences in this sample encode the identical CDR3. The rearrangement uses TRBV30 and TRBJ1-5, with D unresolved. Germline lookup yields CDR1 GTSNPN and CDR2 SVGIG (reference sequence). V was cut by 2 bases and J by 2 bases, with 4 bases left in between. The CDR3 has 12 amino acids. CDR3 coding DNA: TGTGCCTGGAGTAAAGGCAATCAGCCCCAGCATTTT. Translating gives CAWSKGNQPQHF.

The sample holds a few counts of this clone. V gene TRBV2 combines with J gene TRBJ1-5, with D possibly being TRBD1 (5 bases). Per germline, CDR1 SNHLY and CDR2 FYNNEI. The CDR3 covers 13 residues. V lost 7 bases and J 6 bases, leaving 13 bases between the germline ends. CDR3 sequence reads: CASKEGPPQPQHF. The CDR3 nucleotides read TGTGCCAGCAAGGAGGGGCCCCCTCAGCCCCAGCATTTT. The full variable domain, rest sourced from reference TRBV2 and TRBJ1-5, is EPEVTQTPSHQVTQMGQEVILRCVPISNHLYFYWYRQILGQKVEFLVSFYNNEISEKSEIFDDQFSVERPDGSNFTLKIRSTKLEDSAMYFCASKEGPPQPQHFGDGTRLSIL.

This clone appeared a few times. The chain is built from TRBV27 and TRBJ1-6; 8 bases line up with TRBD1. This CDR3 is built from 15 residues. The V and J ends lost 7 bases and 5 bases, in that order; junction bases with no gene match: 7. Germline CDR1 MNHEY, CDR2 SMNVEV (reference sequence). In nucleotides, the CDR3 is TGTGCCAGCAACGACAGGGGATCCCATAATTCACCCCTCCACTTT. Amino acids: CASNDRGSHNSPLHF.

The V and J genes are TRBV5-6 and TRBJ2-5, with a tentative D call TRBD1 (6 bases). Germline CDR1 and CDR2: SGHDT and YYEEEE. V lost 2 bases to trimming and J lost 5 bases, with 19 bases between them. CDR3 length: 16 amino acids. CDR3 amino acids: CASSFGPPGARETQYF. The CDR3 coding sequence is TGTGCCAGCAGCTTCGGTCCGCCAGGGGCGCGGGAGACCCAGTACTTC.

This clone was seen once. The CDR3 spells CASSLGLQGAGSQFF. The CDR3 DNA is TGTGCCAGCAGCTTAGGACTACAGGGGGCTGGGTCGCAGTTCTTC. This sequence joins TRBV11-3 and TRBJ2-1, with 9 positions matching TRBD1. The J segment lost 12 bases and the V segment lost 1 base, leaving 10 bases of the junction unmatched. There are 15 residues in the CDR3. Germline-derived CDR1 and CDR2 are SGHNT and YENEEA.

This clone has more than one count but fewer than ten. This sequence joins TRBV5-1 and TRBJ2-3; no definite D call. CDR3 size: 12 residues. The germline V gene has CDR1 SGHRS and CDR2 YFSETQ. V gave up 0 bases and J gave up 4 bases, with 3 bases separating them. This CDR3 reads CASSLAPDTQYF. Here the CDR3 DNA reads TGCGCCAGCAGCTTGGCACCAGATACGCAGTATTTT.

This clone was detected a few times. V gene TRBV5-4 combines with J gene TRBJ2-2; the D is unclear. V lost 4 bases and J 0 bases, leaving 10 bases between the germline ends. Germline CDR1 reads SGHNT; CDR2 reads YYREEE (reference sequence). The CDR3 spans 15 residues. For the CDR3, the DNA is TGTGCCAGCAGCCCAGAACTCGCGAACACCGGGGAGCTGTTTTTT. Translated: CASSPELANTGELFF.

The sample holds a few counts of this clone. This rearrangement joins TRBV6-5 to TRBJ1-1; D gene uncertain. The CDR3 has 15 residues. Germline CDR1 is MNHEY and CDR2 is SVGAGI. V was clipped by 6 bases and J by 3 bases, with 17 bases between them. The CDR3: CASSSRIRVHTEAFF. CDR3 nucleotide sequence: TGTGCCAGCAGCTCCCGAATCCGGGTCCACACTGAAGCTTTCTTT.

This chain connects TRBV10-3 to TRBJ2-5; D could derive from TRBD1 or TRBD2 (6 bases each). CDR1 and CDR2 (germline): ENHRY, SYGVKD. V gave up 5 bases and J gave up 5 bases, with 15 bases separating them. The CDR3 is 14 residues long. The CDR3 coding sequence is TGTGCCATCAGTCCCCTTTCGGGGGCGGAGACCCAGTACTTC. As protein: CAISPLSGAETQYF.

This clone came up a few times. The rearrangement uses TRBV6-5 and TRBJ1-1; no definite D call. The CDR3 covers 13 residues. CDR1 is MNHEY and CDR2 is SVGAGI in the germline V gene. V was cut by 6 bases and J by 0 bases, with 8 bases left in between. The CDR3 loop is CASRPKLNTEAFF. Here the CDR3 DNA reads TGTGCCAGCAGGCCAAAGTTGAACACTGAAGCTTTCTTT.

The rearrangement uses TRBV19 and TRBJ1-5; 11 bases agree with TRBD1. The CDR3 is 19 residues long. Germline V CDR1 and CDR2: LNHDA, SQIVND (reference sequence). V dropped 9 bases and J dropped 6; count of bases not matched to a gene: 22. The CDR3 protein is CASQSARTGGLYFGQPQHF. The CDR3 coding sequence is TGTGCCAGCCAGTCAGCCAGGACAGGGGGCTTATATTTCGGTCAGCCCCAGCATTTT.

Turning to this clone: One end of the junction varies from germline; a read error may be responsible. The J gene is TRBJ2-2, the V gene TRBV7-7; D is undetermined. The CDR3 contains 16 residues. CDR1 SSHAT and CDR2 FNYEAQ come from the germline V gene (reference sequence). CDR3 in amino acids: CASSLRGTANTGELFF. CDR3 sequence (DNA): TGTGCTAGCAGCCTTCGCGGTACTGCGAACACCGGGGAGCTGTTTTTT.

In its sample, this clone was seen a few times. This rearrangement joins TRBV30 to TRBJ1-5; tentatively, D is TRBD1 (5 bases). The CDR3 sequence is 14 residues long. CDR1 and CDR2 from the germline V gene are GTSNPN and SVGIG (reference sequence). V lost 0 bases and J lost 0, with 6 bases in between. This chain's CDR3 is CAWSVTVSNQPQHF. For the CDR3, the DNA is TGTGCCTGGAGTGTGACAGTTAGCAATCAGCCCCAGCATTTT.

This clone was detected a few times. The gene calls are TRBV7-8 and TRBJ2-1, with D tentatively TRBD2 (5 bases). V shed 1 base and J shed 10 bases, with 8 bases lying between them. Germline assignment: CDR1 SGHVS and CDR2 FQNEAQ. The CDR3 runs 12 residues. The CDR3 spells CASSLVEGEQFF. The CDR3 nucleotides read TGTGCCAGCAGCTTAGTTGAGGGAGAGCAGTTCTTC.

The sample holds a few counts of this clone. The CDR3: CASSSLPPDNGYTF. In nucleotides, the CDR3 is TGTGCCAGCAGCTCTTTGCCCCCAGATAATGGCTACACCTTC. The chain joins TRBV9 to TRBJ1-2; D remains unclear. V was pared by 4 bases and J by 6 bases, with 16 bases between. Germline V lookup: CDR1 SGDLS, CDR2 YYNGEE. CDR3 size: 14 residues.

This clone was observed a few times. This chain uses TRBV6-6 with TRBJ1-3, with D maybe TRBD1 (5 bases). V lost 0 bases and J lost 2, with 11 bases in between. This CDR3 contains 16 residues. The germline gives CDR1 MNHNY, CDR2 SVGAGI (reference sequence). CDR3 sequence (DNA): TGTGCCAGCAGTTACTCCAAGGGGCGAGCTGGAAACACCATATATTTT. Translation: CASSYSKGRAGNTIYF.

The gene calls are TRBV4-2 and TRBJ1-2; D perhaps matches TRBD1 (5 bases). The germline V gene encodes CDR1 LGHNA and CDR2 YNFKEQ. The CDR3 loop spans 17 amino acids. Trimming removed 0 bases at V and 1 base at J, with 15 bases between. For the CDR3, the DNA is TGTGCCAGCAGCCAAGACGGCGGGACTGATGTTAACTATGGCTACACCTTC. It translates to CASSQDGGTDVNYGYTF.

In this sample, this clone turned up a few times. The chain is built from TRBV5-6 and TRBJ2-1, with 9 bases identical to TRBD2. Germline CDR1 is SGHDT and CDR2 is YYEEEE. The V and J ends lost 3 bases and 4 bases, in that order; junction bases with no gene match: 5. The CDR3 has 15 amino acids. CDR3 in amino acids: CASSSTSGPYNEQFF. The CDR3 nucleotides are TGTGCCAGCAGCTCGACTAGCGGCCCTTACAATGAGCAGTTCTTC.

The chain couples TRBV7-2 to TRBJ2-5; D remains ambiguous. Germline-derived CDR1 and CDR2 are SGHTA and FQGNSA. This CDR3 is 14 amino acids long. With 2 bases removed from V and 1 base from J, the gap between germline ends came to 8 bases. The CDR3 region is CASSLRPAQETQYF. In DNA, the CDR3 is TGTGCCAGCAGCTTACGGCCAGCCCAAGAGACCCAGTACTTC.

This clone was detected a few times. J is TRBJ1-2 and V is TRBV5-1; D is uncertain. Trimming left V 0 bases short and J 8 bases short, with 14 bases between. This CDR3 has 14 residues. From germline, CDR1 is SGHRS and CDR2 YFSETQ. CDR3 sequence reads: CASSLADTDWGYTF. CDR3 DNA sequence: TGCGCCAGCAGCTTGGCCGACACGGATTGGGGCTACACCTTC.

The chain recombines TRBV4-1 with TRBJ1-2, with D unclear. This CDR3 region has 11 residues. Germline CDR1 reads MGHRA; CDR2 reads YSYEKL. Trimming removed 0 bases at V and 7 bases at J, with 3 bases between. CDR3 loop: CASSQEGGYTF. As DNA, the CDR3 is TGCGCCAGCAGCCAAGAAGGTGGCTACACCTTC.

This clone was counted only a few times. The chain joins TRBV10-3 to TRBJ1-1; D is possibly TRBD1 (6 bases). This CDR3 has 15 amino acids. Germline CDR1 reads ENHRY; CDR2 reads SYGVKD. V lost 5 bases to trimming and J lost 5 bases, with 18 bases between them. The DNA for the CDR3 is TGTGCCATCAGTCCTACAGGGCGCCAGAATACTGAAGCTTTCTTT. Translated, it gives CAISPTGRQNTEAFF.

This clone came up a few times. The V and J genes are TRBV7-9 and TRBJ2-4; D is ambiguous. Trimming removed 4 bases from V and 6 bases from J, with 13 bases in between. The germline V gene encodes CDR1 SEHNR and CDR2 FQNEAQ (reference sequence). The CDR3 consists of 14 residues. CDR3: CASSSSVPGNIQYF. CDR3 DNA: TGTGCCAGCAGCTCCTCGGTCCCTGGAAACATTCAGTACTTC.

V usage is TRBV15 and J usage is TRBJ2-7, with no clear D. V was shortened by 1 base and J by 0 bases, with 16 bases between the two germline ends. The length of the CDR3 is 17 residues. Germline loops: CDR1 LNHNV, CDR2 YYDKDF (reference sequence). As DNA, the CDR3 is TGTGCCACCAGCAGAGTACGGTCAAGCGCATACTCCTACGAGCAGTACTTC. Encoded protein: CATSRVRSSAYSYEQYF.

The V call is TRBV6-6, the J call TRBJ1-2; TRBD1 is a possible D gene (5 bases). The CDR3 is made up of 13 amino acids. V was cut by 10 bases and J by 4 bases, with 16 bases left in between. Germline V gives CDR1 MNHNY, CDR2 SVGAGI (reference sequence). Here the CDR3 reads CAIKAGRGYGYTF. The DNA of the CDR3 is TGTGCCATAAAGGCAGGGAGAGGCTATGGCTACACCTTC.

This chain links TRBV5-1 with TRBJ1-2; possible D gene TRBD1, 5 bases. V dropped 5 bases and J dropped 5 bases, with 16 bases sitting between them. Germline CDR1 SGHRS, CDR2 YFSETQ. The CDR3 contains 14 residues. The DNA for the CDR3 is TGCGCCAGCAGTAGTCCGGGCGCAGGGTATGGCTACACCTTC. This translates into CASSSPGAGYGYTF.

The chain employs TRBV14 and TRBJ1-1, with D possibly TRBD1 on 5 matching bases. Trimming removed 4 bases from V and 4 bases from J, with 13 bases in between. CDR1 is SGHDN and CDR2 is FVKESK in the germline V gene. The CDR3 is 14 residues long. The CDR3 region has the DNA TGTGCCAGCAGCCTCAATCCGGGACCCACTGAAGCTTTCTTT. It specifies CASSLNPGPTEAFF. The full variable domain, its missing parts supplied by reference TRBV14 and TRBJ1-1, is EAGVTQFPSHSVIEKGQTVTLRCDPISGHDNLYWYRRVMGKEIKFLLHFVKESKQDESGMPNNRFLAERTGGTYSTLKVQPAELEDSGVYFCASSLNPGPTEAFFGQGTRLTVV.

V is TRBV18 and J is TRBJ1-5, with D unclear. Trimming cost V 1 base and J 1 base, with 14 bases left between them. The germline V gene encodes CDR1 KGHSH and CDR2 LQKENI. The CDR3 is made up of 17 amino acids. The CDR3 nucleotides are TGTGCCAGCTCACCACAGAGGGAGGCTGGGAGCAATCAGCCCCAGCATTTT. It encodes CASSPQREAGSNQPQHF.

The chain links TRBV4-1 to TRBJ2-4, with 13 positions matching TRBD2. Germline CDR1 MGHRA, CDR2 YSYEKL. The V segment lost 1 base and the J segment 0 bases; nucleotides outside the gene matches: 3. The CDR3 contains 18 residues. CDR3 residues: CASSQGLAGGLAKNIQYF. Here the CDR3 DNA reads TGCGCCAGCAGCCAAGGACTAGCGGGGGGCTTAGCCAAAAACATTCAGTACTTC.

The chain carries TRBV30 and TRBJ1-4; TRBD1 is a possible D gene (5 bases). Germline V gene data show CDR1 as GTSNPN and CDR2 as SVGIG (reference sequence). Trimming cost V 1 base and J 7 bases, with 19 bases left between them. This CDR3 is built from 16 residues. The CDR3 region is CAWSEAWTLGGEKLFF. CDR3 coding DNA: TGTGCCTGGAGTGAAGCCTGGACCCTGGGGGGTGAAAAACTGTTTTTT.